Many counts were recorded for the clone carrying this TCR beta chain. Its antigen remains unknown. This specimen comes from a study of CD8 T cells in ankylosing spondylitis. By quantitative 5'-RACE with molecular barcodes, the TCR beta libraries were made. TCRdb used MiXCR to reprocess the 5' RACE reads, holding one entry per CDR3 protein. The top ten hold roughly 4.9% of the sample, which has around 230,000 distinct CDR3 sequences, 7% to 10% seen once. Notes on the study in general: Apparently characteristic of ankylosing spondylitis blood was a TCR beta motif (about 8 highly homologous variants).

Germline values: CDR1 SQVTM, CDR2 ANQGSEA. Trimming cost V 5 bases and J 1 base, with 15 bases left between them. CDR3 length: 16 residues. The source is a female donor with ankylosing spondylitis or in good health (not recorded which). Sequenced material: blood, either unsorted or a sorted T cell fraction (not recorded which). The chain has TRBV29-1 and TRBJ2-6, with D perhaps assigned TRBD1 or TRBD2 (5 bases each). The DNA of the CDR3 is TGCAGCGTTCTTGGGACCGGTACGTCTGGGGCCAACGTCCTGACTTTC. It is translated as CSVLGTGTSGANVLTF.